This TCR beta chain is drawn from a study of cytomegalovirus exposure and HLA in healthy donors. Looking at the study overall: Unique TCR beta sequences numbering about 100 million came from about 179 million T cells in an earlier analysis. A preliminary data release comprised tens of millions of unique TCRs obtained from HLA-typed donors.

The PCR contained 60 Vbeta and 13 Jbeta primers. Libraries were prepared by immunoSEQ multiplex PCR; TCRdb keeps only in-frame clonotypes and omits some of them. Of about 170,000 clones in the sample, approximately 70% are singletons; the top ten hold less than 8.5%. The CDR3 has 15 residues. V shed 0 bases and J 3 bases; nucleotides not matched to a gene: 6. CDR1 and CDR2 (germline): SGHRS, YFSETQ. Regarding the study as a whole: Data from an earlier analysis indicated that most TCR beta V segments were productive either about 90% or about 30% of the time.

Notes on this clone: Its antigen is not known.

The genes are TRBV5-1 and TRBJ2-7; 7 positions agree with TRBD1. This sequence originates from a man in his forties or fifties in good health and CMV-seropositive. Sequencing was performed on PBMCs. The CDR3 loop reads CASSLGLRDSYEQYF. DNA of the CDR3: TGCGCCAGCAGCTTGGGGCTCCGGGACAGCTACGAGCAGTACTTC.